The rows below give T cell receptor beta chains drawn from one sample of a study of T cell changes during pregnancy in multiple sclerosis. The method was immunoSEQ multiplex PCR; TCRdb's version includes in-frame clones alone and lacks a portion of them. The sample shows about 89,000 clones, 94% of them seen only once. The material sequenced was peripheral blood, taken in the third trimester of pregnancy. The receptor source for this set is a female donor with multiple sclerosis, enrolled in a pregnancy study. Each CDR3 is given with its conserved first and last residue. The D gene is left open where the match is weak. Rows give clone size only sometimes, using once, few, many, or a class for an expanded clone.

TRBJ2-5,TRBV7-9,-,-,TGTGCCAGCAGCATTCAGACAGTGGGTGGTGGGACCCAGTACTTC,CASSIQTVGGGTQYF
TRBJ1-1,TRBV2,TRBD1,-,TGTGCCAGCAGTATATCGGGACAGGGAGACACTGAAGCTTTCTTT,CASSISGQGDTEAFF
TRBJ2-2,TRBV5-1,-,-,TGCGCCAGCAGCTTTGAGGGATTCGGCGGGGAGCTGTTTTTT,CASSFEGFGGELFF
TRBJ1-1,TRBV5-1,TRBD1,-,TGCGCCAGCAGCAGACAGGGGTTAGGCACTGAAGCTTTCTTT,CASSRQGLGTEAFF
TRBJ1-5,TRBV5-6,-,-,TGTGCCAGCAGCCTATTCAATCAGCCCCAGCATTTT,CASSLFNQPQHF
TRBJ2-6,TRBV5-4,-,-,TGTGCCAGCAGCCCCCCAACTACAGGTATAAATTCTGGGGCCAACGTCCTGACTTTC,CASSPPTTGINSGANVLTF
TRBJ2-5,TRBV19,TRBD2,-,TGTGCCAGTACTTCACTAGCGGGAGGGAAAGAGACCCAGTACTTC,CASTSLAGGKETQYF
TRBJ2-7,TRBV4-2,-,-,TGTGCCAGCAGCCAAGCCAGGGGCACCCGCGGGGAGCAGTACTTC,CASSQARGTRGEQYF
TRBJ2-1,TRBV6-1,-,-,TGTGCCAGCGCAGTGCTCCCAAGCTCCTACAATGAGCAGTTCTTC,CASAVLPSSYNEQFF
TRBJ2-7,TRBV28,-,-,TGTGCCAGCCAAAGGGGGTACGAGCAGTACTTC,CASQRGYEQYF
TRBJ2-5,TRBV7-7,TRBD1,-,TGTGCCAGCAGCTTGGGACAGGGGAAAGCAGAGACCCAGTACTTC,CASSLGQGKAETQYF
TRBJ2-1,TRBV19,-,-,TGTGCCAGTAGCACTCTAGACTCTCTTGAGCAGTTCTTC,CASSTLDSLEQFF
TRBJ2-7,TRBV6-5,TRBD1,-,TGTGCCAGCAGTTACTCGTGGACAGGGGGCTACGAGCAGTACTTC,CASSYSWTGGYEQYF
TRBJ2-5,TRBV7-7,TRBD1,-,TGTGCCAGCAGCTCATCGGGACAGGCGCAAGAGACCCAGTACTTC,CASSSSGQAQETQYF
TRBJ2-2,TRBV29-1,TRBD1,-,TGCAGCGTTGGACAGGGTTACACCGGGGAGCTGTTTTTT,CSVGQGYTGELFF
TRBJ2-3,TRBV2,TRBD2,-,TGTGCCAGCAGTGTTGGCCCAGGGGGCGGTGGTAGCGGGAGGGCCAGAACGCAGTATTTT,CASSVGPGGGGSGRARTQYF
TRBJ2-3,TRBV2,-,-,TGTGCCAGCAGTTGGACAGAACCTAGCACAGATACGCAGTATTTT,CASSWTEPSTDTQYF
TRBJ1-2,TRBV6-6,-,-,TGTGCCATCCAACAGGGTTACTATGGCTACACCTTC,CAIQQGYYGYTF
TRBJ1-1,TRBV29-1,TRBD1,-,TGCAGCGTCCGGACAGGAGCTAACACTGAAGCTTTCTTT,CSVRTGANTEAFF
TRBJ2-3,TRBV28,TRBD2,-,TGTGCCAGCAGTTTAGCGCAGCCTAGCGGGAGGATCACACACAAAAATACGCAGTATTTT,CASSLAQPSGRITHKNTQYF
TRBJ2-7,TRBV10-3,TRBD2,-,TGTGCCACCTCCGAGTCTGAGACTAGCGGGAGGGACGAGCAGTACTTC,CATSESETSGRDEQYF
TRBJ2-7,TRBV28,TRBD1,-,TGTGCCAGCAGACGTCAGACAGGGGGCTCCTACGAGCAGTACTTC,CASRRQTGGSYEQYF
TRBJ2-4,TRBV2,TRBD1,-,TGTGCCAGCAGTTGGGACAGTCTAGCCAAAAACATTCAGTACTTC,CASSWDSLAKNIQYF
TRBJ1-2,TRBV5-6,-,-,TGTGCCAGCAGCGTGGGGGGCGTCTATGGCTACACCTTC,CASSVGGVYGYTF
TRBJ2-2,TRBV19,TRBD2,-,TGTGCCAGTGTAGCGGGAGGTGTGAACACCGGGGAGCTGTTTTTT,CASVAGGVNTGELFF
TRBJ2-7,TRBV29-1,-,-,TGCAGCGTTGGACGCGGGATGGCCTACGAGCAGTACTTC,CSVGRGMAYEQYF
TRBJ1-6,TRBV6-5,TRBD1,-,TGTGCCAGCACCTCTCGACAGGGGAATAATTCACCCCTCCACTTT,CASTSRQGNNSPLHF
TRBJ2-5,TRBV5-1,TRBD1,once,TGCGCCAGCACCTGGACAGGGGGAAAAGAGACCCAGTACTTC,CASTWTGGKETQYF
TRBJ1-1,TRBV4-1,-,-,TGCGCCAGCAGCCAAGACCAGGGAAGAGAAGCTTTCTTT,CASSQDQGREAFF
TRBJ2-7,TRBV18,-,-,TGTGCCAGCTCGCCTGACAGCGTCCAAACCTACGAGCAGTACTTC,CASSPDSVQTYEQYF
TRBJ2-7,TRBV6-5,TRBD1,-,TGTGCCAGCAGTGTCCGGGGACAGGGGTACGAGCAGTACTTC,CASSVRGQGYEQYF
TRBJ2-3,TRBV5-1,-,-,TGCGCCAGCAGCCAGGACAGTACACCCACAGATACGCAGTATTTT,CASSQDSTPTDTQYF
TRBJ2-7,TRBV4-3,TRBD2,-,TGCGCCAGCAGCCAAGAAAACAGCGGGGACTACGAGCAGTACTTC,CASSQENSGDYEQYF
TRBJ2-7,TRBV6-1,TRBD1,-,TGTGCCAGCAGTCCAGCAAGGGACAGGGGCCGCGAGCAGTACTTC,CASSPARDRGREQYF
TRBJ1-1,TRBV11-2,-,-,TGTGCCAGCAGCTTAGTCATGGGGGCGGGCACTGAAGCTTTCTTT,CASSLVMGAGTEAFF
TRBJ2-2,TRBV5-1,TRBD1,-,TGCGCCAGCAGCTTGGGACCGGGACAGGGTACCGGGGAGCTGTTTTTT,CASSLGPGQGTGELFF
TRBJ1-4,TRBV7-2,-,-,TGTGCCAGCAGCGCCCGGGAGGATGAAAAACTGTTTTTT,CASSAREDEKLFF
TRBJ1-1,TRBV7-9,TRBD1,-,TGTGCCAGCAGCTTAGCTTTCCGTGGGACAGAGAACACTGAAGCTTTCTTT,CASSLAFRGTENTEAFF
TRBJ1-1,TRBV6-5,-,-,TGTGCCAGCAGTCCTTATACAGGGACGACTGAAGCTTTCTTT,CASSPYTGTTEAFF
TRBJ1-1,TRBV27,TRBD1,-,TGTGCCAGCAGGACAGGGATGAACACTGAAGCTTTCTTT,CASRTGMNTEAFF
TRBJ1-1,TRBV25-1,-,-,TGTGCCAGCAGTGAATTTAAAATCCCCTCAGGCGTTATGCCTGAAGCTTTCTTT,CASSEFKIPSGVMPEAFF
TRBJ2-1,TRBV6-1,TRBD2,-,TGTGCCAGCGATGGGGGGGATAGCCTTTACAATGAGCAGTTCTTC,CASDGGDSLYNEQFF
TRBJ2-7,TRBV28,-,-,TGTGCCAGCAGTTTACGGGGGGCAAGGAAATACGAGCAGTACTTC,CASSLRGARKYEQYF
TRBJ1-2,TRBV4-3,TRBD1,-,TGCGCCAGCAGCCAAGCTCCAGGGGGCTTCGGCTATGGCTACACCTTC,CASSQAPGGFGYGYTF
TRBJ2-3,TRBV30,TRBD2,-,TGTGCCTGGGGAGCGGGGCTCAGTGCTAGCACAGATACGCAGTATTTT,CAWGAGLSASTDTQYF
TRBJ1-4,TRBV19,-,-,TGTGCCAGTAGTCCCGGGGAGGTCTTTAATGAAAAACTGTTTTTT,CASSPGEVFNEKLFF
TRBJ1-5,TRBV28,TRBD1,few,TGTGCCAGCAGTTCACCGCGACGGGGACAGGGAAGCAATCAGCCCCAGCATTTT,CASSSPRRGQGSNQPQHF
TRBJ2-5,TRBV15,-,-,TGTGCCACCAGCAGAGATCTGAGGGGGTCGGAGACCCAGTACTTC,CATSRDLRGSETQYF
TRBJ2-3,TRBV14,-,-,TGTGCCAGCAGCCAAGTCCCGTCAGATACGCAGTATTTT,CASSQVPSDTQYF
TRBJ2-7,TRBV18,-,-,TGTGCCAGCTCACCTCGGACAGAGGCCTACGAGCAGTACTTC,CASSPRTEAYEQYF
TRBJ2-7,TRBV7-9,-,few,TGTGCCAGCAGCTTAGGAGCGAACGAGCAGTACTTC,CASSLGANEQYF
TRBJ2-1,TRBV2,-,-,TGTGCCAGCAGTGAAGCCTCCACCGGGACTCCTGGGCAGTTCTTC,CASSEASTGTPGQFF
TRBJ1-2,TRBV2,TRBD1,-,TGTGCCAGCAAAGTAGGGGGCTCTGGCTACACCTTC,CASKVGGSGYTF
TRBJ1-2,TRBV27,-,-,TGTGCCAGCAGCCCCGTGGGAGGGACTAACTATGGCTACACCTTC,CASSPVGGTNYGYTF